This T cell receptor beta chain came from a study of graft-versus-host responses after intestinal transplantation. In the study overall: All of the recipients had induction that used anti-thymocyte globulin, then tacrolimus and steroids for about 3 years. Study-level results: Declines in HvG clones occurring early post-transplant were associated with peak circulating GvH clone levels.

Using immunoSEQ multiplex PCR, the repertoire was profiled, and TCRdb retains in-frame clones only, with some absent. The sample carries about 96,000 clones, roughly 92% recorded once. About this clone itself: Its antigen remains unknown.

The CDR3 contains 14 residues. Germline CDR1 and CDR2: MNHEY and SVGAGI. V lost 0 bases, J lost 7 bases, and 12 bases lay in between. The material was unstimulated CD4+ T cells sorted from spleen or lymph node cells, obtained before intestinal transplant. J is TRBJ1-2 and V is TRBV6-5; D not certain. This TCR derives from a human donor who received an intestinal transplant. DNA for the CDR3: TGTGCCAGCAGTTACTCGGAGGGCAGCGGTGGCTACACCTTC. It translates to CASSYSEGSGGYTF.